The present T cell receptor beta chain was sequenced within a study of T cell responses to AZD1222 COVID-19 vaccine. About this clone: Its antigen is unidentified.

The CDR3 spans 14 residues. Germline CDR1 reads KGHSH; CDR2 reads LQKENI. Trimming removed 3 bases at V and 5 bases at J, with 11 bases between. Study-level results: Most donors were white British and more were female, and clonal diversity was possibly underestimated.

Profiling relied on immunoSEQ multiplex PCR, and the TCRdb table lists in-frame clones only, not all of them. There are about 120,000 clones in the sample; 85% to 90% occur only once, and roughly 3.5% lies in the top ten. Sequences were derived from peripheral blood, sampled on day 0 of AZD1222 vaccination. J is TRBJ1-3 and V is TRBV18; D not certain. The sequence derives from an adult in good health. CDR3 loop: CASSPATERNTIYF. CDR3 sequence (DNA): TGTGCCAGCTCACCGGCGACGGAGCGAAACACCATATATTTT.